The clone carrying this T cell receptor (beta chain) has more than one count but fewer than ten. The antigen is unknown. This entry belongs to a study of T cells in Graves' hyperthyroidism and ophthalmopathy. At the level of the study: The initial diagnosis was the point when peripheral blood was collected, ahead of any treatment. Whole-study findings and limits: Ophthalmopathy could be told apart from stable hyperthyroidism with a 13 V-J model.

The V and J ends lost 3 bases and 3 bases respectively, with 10 bases between them. This CDR3 is built from 13 residues. The V gene's germline CDR1 is GTSNPN and CDR2 SVGIG (reference sequence). Amplified regions were TCR beta CDR3 sequences from RNA transcripts. The HTBI primer set drove a first-round RT-PCR of the TCR CDR3. One entry per CDR3 protein, called by TCRdb with MiXCR from the multiplex PCR reads. Of about 600,000 distinct CDR3 sequences in the sample, around 14% were seen once. The clonotype originates from a woman younger than 30 with Graves' ophthalmopathy. This chain links TRBV30 with TRBJ2-3; D is unclear. Sequencing was done on a sample of blood. In DNA form, the CDR3 reads TGTGCCTGGAGCGTTGATTGGACAGATACGCAGTATTTT. Encoded protein: CAWSVDWTDTQYF.